This T cell receptor beta chain was recovered during a study of blood T cell repertoires in COVID-19. Background on the study: Researchers got acute and convalescent COVID-19 samples from the United States, Italy and Spain. PBMCs, B-cell-depleted T cells, or T cells provided the cDNA or gDNA that made up the material.

The J segment lost 3 bases and the V segment lost 6 bases, leaving 13 bases of the junction unmatched. The CDR3 totals 17 residues. From germline, CDR1 is SNHLY and CDR2 FYNNEI. Original processing methods: Amplification of reference gene primers was used by the study to estimate nucleated cell counts. TCRdb's copy holds only in-frame clones and misses some; the assay was immunoSEQ multiplex PCR. V and J calls and clone size are given by that table; D and trimming were obtained from the DNA. The repertoire includes 200,000 to 300,000 clones, approximately 83% of them detected once, and about 2% sits in the top ten.

The sample taken for sequencing was peripheral blood. This rearrangement joins TRBV2 to TRBJ1-2, with 10 bases that match TRBD1. This sequence originates from a man under 40 who had recovered from COVID-19. For the CDR3, the DNA is TGTGCCAGCAGGGATACAACCCCGGACAGGGGGGACTATGGCTACACCTTC. Protein sequence: CASRDTTPDRGDYGYTF.